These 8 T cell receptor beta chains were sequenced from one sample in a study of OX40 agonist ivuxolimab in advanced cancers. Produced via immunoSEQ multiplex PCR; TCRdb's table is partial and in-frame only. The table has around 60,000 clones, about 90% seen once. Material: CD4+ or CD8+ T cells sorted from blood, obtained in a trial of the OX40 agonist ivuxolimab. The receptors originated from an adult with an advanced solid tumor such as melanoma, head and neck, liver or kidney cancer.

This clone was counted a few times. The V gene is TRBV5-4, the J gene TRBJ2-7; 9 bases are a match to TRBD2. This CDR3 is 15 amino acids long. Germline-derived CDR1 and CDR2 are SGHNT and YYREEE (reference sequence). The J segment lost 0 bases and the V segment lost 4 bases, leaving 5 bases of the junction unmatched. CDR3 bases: TGTGCCAGCAGCCAAGATAGCGGGAGCTCCTACGAGCAGTACTTC. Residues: CASSQDSGSSYEQYF.

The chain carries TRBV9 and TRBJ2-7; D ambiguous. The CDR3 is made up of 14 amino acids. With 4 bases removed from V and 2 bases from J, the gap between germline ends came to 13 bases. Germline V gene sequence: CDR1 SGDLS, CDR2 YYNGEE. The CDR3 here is CASSTHSNAYEQYF. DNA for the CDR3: TGTGCCAGCAGCACACATAGCAACGCCTACGAGCAGTACTTC.

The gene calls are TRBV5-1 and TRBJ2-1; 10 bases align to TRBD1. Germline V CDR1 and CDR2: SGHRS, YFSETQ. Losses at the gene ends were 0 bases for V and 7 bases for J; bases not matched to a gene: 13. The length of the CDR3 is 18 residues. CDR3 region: CASSLVRWGQGNGNEQFF. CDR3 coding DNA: TGCGCCAGCAGCTTGGTACGATGGGGACAGGGGAACGGGAATGAGCAGTTCTTC.

CDR3 loop: CASSEAGTGVYEQYF. CDR3 bases: TGTGCCAGCAGTGAAGCCGGGACGGGGGTCTACGAGCAGTACTTC. The rearrangement joins TRBV6-1 to TRBJ2-5; tentative D call: TRBD2 (6 bases). Gene TRBJ2-7 matches the end of the DNA better, so the J call may be wrong. Germline CDR1 is MNHNS and CDR2 is SASEGT. The CDR3 contains 15 residues.

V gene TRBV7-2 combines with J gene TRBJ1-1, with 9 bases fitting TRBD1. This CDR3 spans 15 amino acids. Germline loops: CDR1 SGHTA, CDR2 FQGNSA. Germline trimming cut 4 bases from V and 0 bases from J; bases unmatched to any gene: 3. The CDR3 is CASSSQGAVNTEAFF. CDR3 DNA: TGTGCCAGCAGCTCACAGGGGGCTGTGAACACTGAAGCTTTCTTT.

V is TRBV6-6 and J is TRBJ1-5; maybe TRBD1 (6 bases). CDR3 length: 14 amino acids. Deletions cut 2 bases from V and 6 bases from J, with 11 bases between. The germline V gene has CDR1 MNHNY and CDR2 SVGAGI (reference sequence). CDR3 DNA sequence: TGTGCCAGCAGTTACGGCAGGGGAGGTCAGCCCCAGCATTTT. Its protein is CASSYGRGGQPQHF.

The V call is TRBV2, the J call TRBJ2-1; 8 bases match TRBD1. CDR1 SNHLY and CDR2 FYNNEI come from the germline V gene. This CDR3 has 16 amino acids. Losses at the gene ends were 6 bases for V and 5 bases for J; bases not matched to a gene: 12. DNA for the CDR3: TGTGCCAGCAGACGCGGGGACAGGTGGCGGGACAATGAGCAGTTCTTC. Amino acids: CASRRGDRWRDNEQFF.

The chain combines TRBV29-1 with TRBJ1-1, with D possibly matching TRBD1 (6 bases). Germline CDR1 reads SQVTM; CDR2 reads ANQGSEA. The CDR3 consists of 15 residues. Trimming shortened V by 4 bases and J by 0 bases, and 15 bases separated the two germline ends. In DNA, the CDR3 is TGCAGCGTTGGCGCAAGGGGGGGGGTGAACACTGAAGCTTTCTTT. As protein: CSVGARGGVNTEAFF.